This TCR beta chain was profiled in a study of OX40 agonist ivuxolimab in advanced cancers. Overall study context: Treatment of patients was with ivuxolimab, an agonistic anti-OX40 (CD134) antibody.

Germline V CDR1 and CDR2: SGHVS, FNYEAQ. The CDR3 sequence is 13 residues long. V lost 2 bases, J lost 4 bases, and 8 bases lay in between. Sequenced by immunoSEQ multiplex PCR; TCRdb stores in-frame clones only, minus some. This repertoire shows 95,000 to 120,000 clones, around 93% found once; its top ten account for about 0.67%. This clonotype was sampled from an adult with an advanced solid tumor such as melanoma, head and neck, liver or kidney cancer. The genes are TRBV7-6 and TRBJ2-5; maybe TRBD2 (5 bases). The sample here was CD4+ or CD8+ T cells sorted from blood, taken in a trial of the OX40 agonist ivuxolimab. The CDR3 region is CASSLLGRETQYF. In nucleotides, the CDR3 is TGTGCCAGCAGCTTATTAGGGAGAGAGACCCAGTACTTC.